The T cell receptor beta chain described here comes from a study of blood T cell repertoires in COVID-19. In the study overall: Samples taken during acute and convalescent COVID-19 were collected in the United States, Italy and Spain.

V was clipped by 0 bases and J by 4 bases; unmatched bases: 7. Germline values: CDR1 LGHNA, CDR2 YSLEER. The CDR3 covers 17 residues. Data came from immunoSEQ multiplex PCR; TCRdb stores just in-frame clones and leaves some out. The sample has 200,000 to 250,000 clones; around 86% are singletons. The clonotype was recovered from a man younger than 40 who had recovered from COVID-19. Material: peripheral blood. This sequence joins TRBV4-3 and TRBJ2-3; TRBD2 matches at 10 bases. The CDR3 sequence: CASSQDTPSGGADTQYF. In nucleotides, the CDR3 is TGCGCCAGCAGCCAAGATACTCCTAGCGGGGGCGCAGATACGCAGTATTTT.